This T cell receptor (beta chain) was obtained from a study of blood T cell repertoires in COVID-19. The overall study: Collection of acute and convalescent COVID-19 samples took place in the United States, Italy and Spain. Sources were T cells, B-cell-depleted T cells, or PBMCs; the material itself was cDNA or gDNA.

V shed 3 bases and J 3 bases; nucleotides not matched to a gene: 4. CDR1 and CDR2 (germline): SGHTA, FQGTGA. This CDR3 has 14 residues. Original analysis: Reference gene primer amplification yielded estimated nucleated cell counts. The repertoire was sequenced with immunoSEQ multiplex PCR; TCRdb's copy has only in-frame clones and lacks some. That table supplies the V and J calls and clone size; D and trimming were determined from the DNA. The table includes under 150,000 clones, about 85% detected once. Sequenced sample: peripheral blood. The chain combines TRBV7-3 with TRBJ1-1, with 7 bases aligning to TRBD1. This TCR derives from a woman in her fifties or sixties with COVID-19, enrolled during active disease. CDR3 loop: CASSLTGSDTEAFF. CDR3 DNA: TGTGCCAGCAGCTTGACAGGGAGTGACACTGAAGCTTTCTTT.